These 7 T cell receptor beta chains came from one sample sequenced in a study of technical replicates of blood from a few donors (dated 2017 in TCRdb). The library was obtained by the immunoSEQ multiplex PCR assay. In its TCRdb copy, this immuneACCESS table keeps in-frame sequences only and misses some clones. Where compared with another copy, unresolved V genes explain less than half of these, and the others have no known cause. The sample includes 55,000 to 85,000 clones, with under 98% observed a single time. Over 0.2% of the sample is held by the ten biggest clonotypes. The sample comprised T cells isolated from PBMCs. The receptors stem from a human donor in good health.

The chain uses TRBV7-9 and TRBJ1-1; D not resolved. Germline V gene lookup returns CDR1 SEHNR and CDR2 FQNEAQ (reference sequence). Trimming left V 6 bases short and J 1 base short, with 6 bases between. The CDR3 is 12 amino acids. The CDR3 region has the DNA TGTGCCAGCAGGACGGGGAACACTGAAGCTTTCTTT. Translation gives CASRTGNTEAFF.

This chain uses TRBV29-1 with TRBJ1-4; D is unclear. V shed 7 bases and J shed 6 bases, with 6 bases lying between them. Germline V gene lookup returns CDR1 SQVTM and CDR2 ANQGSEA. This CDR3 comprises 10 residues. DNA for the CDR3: TGCAGCGCCTGGCATGAAAAACTGTTTTTT. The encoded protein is CSAWHEKLFF.

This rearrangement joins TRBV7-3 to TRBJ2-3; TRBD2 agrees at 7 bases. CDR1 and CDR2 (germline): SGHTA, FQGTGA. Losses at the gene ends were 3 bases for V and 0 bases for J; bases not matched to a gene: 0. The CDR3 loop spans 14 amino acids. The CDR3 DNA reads TGTGCCAGCAGCTTTAGCGGGAGCACAGATACGCAGTATTTT. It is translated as CASSFSGSTDTQYF.

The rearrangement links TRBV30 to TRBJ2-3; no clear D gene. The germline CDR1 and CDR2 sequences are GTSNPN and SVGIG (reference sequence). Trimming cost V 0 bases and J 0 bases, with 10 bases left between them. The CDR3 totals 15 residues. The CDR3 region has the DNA TGTGCCTGGAGTGTACCCGGGTCTAGCACAGATACGCAGTATTTT. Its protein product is CAWSVPGSSTDTQYF.

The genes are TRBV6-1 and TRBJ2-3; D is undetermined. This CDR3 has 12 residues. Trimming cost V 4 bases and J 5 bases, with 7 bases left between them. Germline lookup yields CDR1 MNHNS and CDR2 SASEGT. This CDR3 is CASSVNGDTQYF. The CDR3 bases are TGTGCCAGCAGTGTCAACGGAGATACGCAGTATTTT.

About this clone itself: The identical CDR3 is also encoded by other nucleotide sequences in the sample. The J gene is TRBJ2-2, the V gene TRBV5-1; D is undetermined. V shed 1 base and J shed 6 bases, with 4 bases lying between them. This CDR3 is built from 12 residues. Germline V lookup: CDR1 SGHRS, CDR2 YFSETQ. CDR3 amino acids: CASSLSSGELFF. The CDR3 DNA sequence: TGCGCCAGCAGCTTGTCGTCCGGGGAGCTGTTTTTT.

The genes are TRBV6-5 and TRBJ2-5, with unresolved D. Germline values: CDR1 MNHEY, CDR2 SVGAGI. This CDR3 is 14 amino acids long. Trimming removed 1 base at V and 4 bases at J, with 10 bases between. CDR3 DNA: TGTGCCAGCAGTTACTTTGGGTTAGCAGAGACCCAGTACTTC. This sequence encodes CASSYFGLAETQYF.